A selection of T cell receptor beta chains follows, all from one sample in a study of STAT5B mutations in CD4+ large granular lymphocyte leukemia. Assay used: immunoSEQ multiplex PCR; TCRdb lists only in-frame clones, some missing. The sample lists 40,000 to 50,000 clones, 65% to 85% occurring once. Specimen: CD4+ T cells from blood buffy coats. These receptor sequences come from a human donor in good health. The CDR3 runs from the conserved cysteine through the conserved F or W. A D gene is named only where the DNA matches it firmly. Rows may omit the clone size; those that give it use once, few, many or a size class.

>once|TRBJ2-5|TRBV9|NA
TGTGCCAGCAGCGTGGACAGCCAAGAGACCCAGTACTTC
CASSVDSQETQYF
>NA|TRBJ2-7|TRBV5-1|TRBD1
TGCGCCAGCAGCCCGGGACAGGTCCCCTACGAGCAGTACTTC
CASSPGQVPYEQYF
>NA|TRBJ2-3|TRBV11-3|TRBD1
TGTGCCAGCAGCTCGAGGGACAGGGGGCTTACAGATACGCAGTATTTT
CASSSRDRGLTDTQYF
>NA|TRBJ2-5|TRBV10-3|NA
TGTGCCATCAGCGAGGGTGGGCAAGAGACCCAGTACTTC
CAISEGGQETQYF
>once|TRBJ1-1|TRBV9|NA
TGTGCCAGCAGCGGAAATAGGACAGCCATCGTAGCTTTCTTT
CASSGNRTAIVAFF
>NA|TRBJ2-7|TRBV10-2|NA
TGCGCCAGCAGTGACGGGATATCGACCTCACACTCCTACGAGCAGTACTTC
CASSDGISTSHSYEQYF
>NA|TRBJ2-7|TRBV14|TRBD1
TGTGCCAGCAGCCAAGAGGGGCCAGGACAGGGATCCTACGAGCAGTACTTC
CASSQEGPGQGSYEQYF
>NA|TRBJ1-4|TRBV5-1|NA
TGCGCCAGCAGTAAAAGGGTTCCTAATGAAAAACTGTTTTTT
CASSKRVPNEKLFF
>NA|TRBJ2-7|TRBV7-9|TRBD1
TGTGCCAGCAGCCCGACAGGGGGTACCTACGAGCAGTACTTC
CASSPTGGTYEQYF
>NA|TRBJ1-2|TRBV7-3|NA
TGTGCCAGCAGCTCAGGAGGGGGTTATGGCTACACCTTC
CASSSGGGYGYTF
>NA|TRBJ1-6|TRBV2|NA
TGTGCCAGCAGTGACCACTGGAGCTCCTATAATTCACCCCTCCACTTT
CASSDHWSSYNSPLHF
>NA|TRBJ1-6|TRBV7-3|TRBD1
TGTGCCAGCAGCTTGGGACAGGTTAATTCACCCCTCCACTTT
CASSLGQVNSPLHF
>NA|TRBJ2-2|TRBV19|TRBD1
TGTGCCAGTAGGCAGACAGGGGGCTATACCGGGGAGCTGTTTTTT
CASRQTGGYTGELFF
>once|TRBJ1-1|TRBV30|NA
TGTGCCTGGAGTGCTATATTCACTGAAGCTTTCTTT
CAWSAIFTEAFF
>NA|TRBJ1-1|TRBV5-1|NA
TGCGCCAGCAGCTTGCAGGGGCAGGGTGGCACTGAAGCTTTCTTT
CASSLQGQGGTEAFF
>NA|TRBJ1-2|TRBV12-5|NA
TGTGCTAGTGGTTCCGGGACACTCGAGCGGGGCGGCTACACCTTC
CASGSGTLERGGYTF
>NA|TRBJ1-6|TRBV4-1|NA
TGCGCCAGCAGCCAAGTGGCACTTTCACCCCTCCACTTT
CASSQVALSPLHF
>NA|TRBJ2-7|TRBV15|NA
TGTGCCACCAGCACCCGACGTAGACTTTCGCGAAACTACGAGCAGTACTTC
CATSTRRRLSRNYEQYF
>NA|TRBJ2-7|TRBV9|TRBD1
TGTGCCAGCAGCGCACAAGGGACAGCATACGAGCAGTACTTC
CASSAQGTAYEQYF
>NA|TRBJ1-2|TRBV2|NA
TGTGCCAGCGCGAGGGGGGGCTACACCTTC
CASARGGYTF
>NA|TRBJ2-7|TRBV18|NA
TGTGCCAGCTCACCACCAGGAAGCCAGGGGTCGGGAGAGCAGTACTTC
CASSPPGSQGSGEQYF
>NA|TRBJ1-2|TRBV30|NA
TGTGCCTGGAGCGAACCGACCGCGTATGGCTACACCTTC
CAWSEPTAYGYTF
>NA|TRBJ1-1|TRBV4-2|NA
TGTGCCAGCAGCCAAAACGGGGGGGGCGACACTGAAGCTTTCTTT
CASSQNGGGDTEAFF
>NA|TRBJ2-7|TRBV2|TRBD1
TGTGCCAGCAGGGACAGGGGGCGGTACGAGCAGTACTTC
CASRDRGRYEQYF
>NA|TRBJ2-1|TRBV6-5|TRBD2
TGTGCCAGCAGTTCCGTAGCGGGAGGGCCGAATGAGCAGTTCTTC
CASSSVAGGPNEQFF
>NA|TRBJ2-7|TRBV6-1|TRBD2
TGTGCCAGCAGTGAAGGGACTAGCGGGACCGAGCAGTACTTC
CASSEGTSGTEQYF
>NA|TRBJ2-1|TRBV5-4|NA
TGTGCCAGCAAACGGGACTCTCGATTCTCCTACAATGAGCAGTTCTTC
CASKRDSRFSYNEQFF
>NA|TRBJ2-5|TRBV11-1|NA
TGTGCCAGCACCCCATCGCCGTACAGCCACCAAGAGACCCAGTACTTC
CASTPSPYSHQETQYF
>once|TRBJ2-7|TRBV4-1|TRBD1
TGCGCCAGCAGCCACCCCGGACAGGGGCTCTCCTACGAGCAGTACTTC
CASSHPGQGLSYEQYF
>NA|TRBJ2-3|TRBV5-1|NA
TGCGCCAGCAGCTTGAGGTCGGGGGGCGAGGATACGCAGTATTTT
CASSLRSGGEDTQYF
>NA|TRBJ2-7|TRBV7-9|NA
TGTGCCAGCAGCTTAGGGGCCGACTCCTACGAGCAGTACTTC
CASSLGADSYEQYF
>NA|TRBJ1-2|TRBV29-1|NA
TGCAGCGTTGCACAGGGAGCTAACTATGGCTACACCTTC
CSVAQGANYGYTF
>NA|TRBJ1-3|TRBV10-3|NA
TGTGCCATCAGTGCAGGGACGAGCTCTGGAAACACCATATATTTT
CAISAGTSSGNTIYF
>NA|TRBJ1-4|TRBV6-6|NA
TGTGCCAGCATTTACAGGCTGGCAACTAATGAAAAACTGTTTTTT
CASIYRLATNEKLFF
>NA|TRBJ2-1|TRBV5-1|TRBD1
TGCGCCAGCAGATCCGCGGTGGGGACAGGGGGCAATGAGCAGTTCTTC
CASRSAVGTGGNEQFF
>NA|TRBJ1-1|TRBV19|NA
TGTGCCAGTAGTCGCGGATCCTTGAACACTGAAGCTTTCTTT
CASSRGSLNTEAFF
>NA|TRBJ1-2|TRBV14|NA
TGTGCCAGCAGCCAAGACAAGGACTATGGCTACACCTTC
CASSQDKDYGYTF
>NA|TRBJ2-1|TRBV5-1|NA
TGCGCCAGCAGCTTTAGGACAGCCTACAATGAGCAGTTCTTC
CASSFRTAYNEQFF
>NA|TRBJ2-2|TRBV29-1|NA
TGCAGCGGAGGCCCGACCACCGGGGAGCTGTTTTTT
CSGGPTTGELFF
>NA|TRBJ1-1|TRBV6-6|TRBD1
TGTGCCAGCAGTACACTGACAGGGATCACTGAAGCTTTCTTT
CASSTLTGITEAFF
>NA|TRBJ1-1|TRBV5-5|NA
TGTGCCAGCAGCACTCAGGGTACGAACACTGAAGCTTTCTTT
CASSTQGTNTEAFF
>NA|TRBJ1-1|TRBV28|NA
TGTGCCAGCAGTTCCGGGGGGACACCTTACACTGAAGCTTTCTTT
CASSSGGTPYTEAFF
>NA|TRBJ1-1|TRBV5-1|TRBD1
TGCGCCAGCAGCTTCCGACAGGGGGGCACTGAAGCTTTCTTT
CASSFRQGGTEAFF
>NA|TRBJ2-1|TRBV5-1|NA
TGCGCCAGCAAAGGGGGTGGGTCCTACAATGAGCAGTTCTTC
CASKGGGSYNEQFF
>few|TRBJ2-7|TRBV5-1|NA
TGCGCCAGCAGCTTGGGAGTTCACTCCTACGAGCAGTACTTC
CASSLGVHSYEQYF
>few|TRBJ2-7|TRBV27|NA
TGTGCCAGCAGTCTTTCGGGCCCCGGCGTTCGGTACGAGCAGTACTTC
CASSLSGPGVRYEQYF
>NA|TRBJ1-4|TRBV5-1|TRBD1
TGCGCCAGCAGCATCGACAGGGGGCATGAAAAACTGTTTTTT
CASSIDRGHEKLFF
>NA|TRBJ2-5|TRBV5-1|NA
TGCGCCAGCAGCTTGTTACAGGGTCCGCGGGAGACCCAGTACTTC
CASSLLQGPRETQYF
>few|TRBJ1-1|TRBV5-1|TRBD1
TGCGCCAGCAGCTTCGACAGGGTGGACACTGAAGCTTTCTTT
CASSFDRVDTEAFF
>NA|TRBJ2-7|TRBV11-3|TRBD1
TGTGCCAGCAGCCCCCGGACAGGCTACGAGCAGTACTTC
CASSPRTGYEQYF
>NA|TRBJ1-5|TRBV28|NA
TGTGCCAGCAGTTTAGGGCAGGGTCATTTGCCCCAGCATTTT
CASSLGQGHLPQHF
>once|TRBJ2-7|TRBV18|NA
TGTGCCAGCTCTCAATCCTCGGGGCCTGGGAACGAGCAGTACTTC
CASSQSSGPGNEQYF
>NA|TRBJ2-7|TRBV7-2|TRBD2
TGTGCCAGCAGCTTAGTTGGGACTAGCGGGAGTCGACAGAACGAGCAGTACTTC
CASSLVGTSGSRQNEQYF